Presented here are 15 T cell receptor beta chains from one specimen sequenced in a study of CD8 T cells in ankylosing spondylitis. General study findings and limits: For ankylosing spondylitis blood, a TCR beta motif of several highly homologous variants appeared characteristic.

MiXCR, run by TCRdb on the 5' RACE reads, gives a single entry per CDR3 protein. The profile shows hundreds of thousands of distinct CDR3 sequences, more than 15% of them singletons. These receptors lack a known antigen. Material for sequencing was blood, either unsorted or a sorted T cell fraction (not recorded which). Every receptor here comes from a male donor with ankylosing spondylitis.

CDR3 loop: CASSQEPGVRNTIYF. Here the CDR3 DNA reads TGCGCCAGCAGCCAAGAACCAGGGGTGAGAAACACCATATATTTT. The J gene is TRBJ1-3, the V gene TRBV4-1, with D possibly TRBD1 on 6 matching bases. The CDR3 covers 15 residues. The V and J ends lost 0 bases and 5 bases respectively, with 11 bases between them. Germline V CDR1 and CDR2: MGHRA, YSYEKL.

This clonotype was observed a few times. The chain has TRBV21-1 and TRBJ1-1. TRBV21-1 is tagged as a pseudogene. The CDR3 runs 12 residues. The CDR3 spells CASSGRPTEAFF. DNA for the CDR3: TGTGCCAGCAGTGGCAGACCCACTGAAGCTTTCTTT.

The rearrangement joins TRBV12-3 or TRBV12-4 to TRBJ1-2; D is uncertain. The CDR3 length is 14 residues. Trimming stripped 3 bases from V and 2 bases from J, with 10 bases between. DNA of the CDR3: TGTGCCAGCAGTTTGGTCCGGGAGAACTATGGCTACACCTTC. Its protein is CASSLVRENYGYTF.

The chain employs TRBV4-2 and TRBJ2-7; 7 nucleotides line up with TRBD1. The CDR3 consists of 14 residues. Per the germline V gene, CDR1 is LGHNA and CDR2 is YNFKEQ. With 1 base clipped from V and 11 bases from J, the junction kept 11 bases outside the gene matches. The chain's CDR3 is CASSQGKDRPVKYF. The CDR3 DNA reads TGTGCCAGCAGCCAAGGCAAGGACAGGCCAGTGAAGTACTTC.

The V gene is TRBV12-3 or TRBV12-4, the J gene TRBJ2-7, with TRBD1 matching over 8 bases. V was clipped by 3 bases and J by 4 bases; unmatched bases: 2. CDR3 length: 13 residues. The CDR3 DNA reads as TGTGCCAGCAGTTTCCGGGACAGGTACGAGCAGTACTTC. This encodes CASSFRDRYEQYF.

This clonotype showed up just a few times. The J gene is TRBJ1-1, the V gene TRBV5-1; D remains ambiguous. The ends were cut back, 6 bases at V and 1 base at J, with 13 bases in the middle. The CDR3 runs 14 residues. CDR1 and CDR2 from the germline V gene are SGHRS and YFSETQ. CDR3 DNA: TGCGCCAGCACCGATACAACTCAGAACACTGAAGCTTTCTTT. Its translation: CASTDTTQNTEAFF.

This clonotype showed up many times. V gene TRBV10-3 combines with J gene TRBJ2-1; unclear D gene. The CDR3 runs 14 residues. V lost 0 bases, J lost 4 bases, and 7 bases lay in between. Germline lookup yields CDR1 ENHRY and CDR2 SYGVKD. The CDR3 region is CAISESGGYNEQFF. The CDR3 DNA reads as TGTGCCATCAGTGAGTCAGGCGGATACAATGAGCAGTTCTTC.

The chain links TRBV5-1 to TRBJ2-2; the D gene is possibly TRBD2 (5 bases). Trimming removed 1 base at V and 0 bases at J, with 10 bases between. Germline V lookup: CDR1 SGHRS, CDR2 YFSETQ. The CDR3 totals 16 residues. The CDR3 sequence: CASSLSSGPNTGELFF. DNA of the CDR3: TGCGCCAGCAGCTTGTCGAGCGGCCCGAACACCGGGGAGCTGTTTTTT.

This clonotype was picked up a small number of times. V gene TRBV27 combines with J gene TRBJ2-2; 12 bases align to TRBD1. The CDR3 length is 16 residues. Per the germline V gene, CDR1 is MNHEY and CDR2 is SMNVEV (reference sequence). Trimming at V came to 5 bases and at J to 7 bases, leaving 8 bases not matched to a gene. Here the CDR3 reads CASSGRDRGHGGELFF. The CDR3 DNA reads TGTGCCAGCAGTGGACGGGACAGGGGGCACGGCGGGGAGCTGTTTTTT.

In nucleotides, the CDR3 is TGTGCCAGCAGCTTAGCGATGGATAATTCACCCCTCCACTTT. This translates into CASSLAMDNSPLHF. The genes are TRBV7-9 and TRBJ1-6; no firm D call. V was shortened by 0 bases and J by 5 bases, with 5 bases between the two germline ends. The CDR3 has 14 residues. CDR1 and CDR2 (germline): SEHNR, FQNEAQ (reference sequence).

The genes are TRBV20-1 and TRBJ2-7, with 9 positions matching TRBD1. CDR3 length equals 13 residues. J was trimmed by 0 bases and V by 6 bases; bases with no gene match: 3. CDR1 DFQATT and CDR2 SNEGSKA come from the germline V gene (reference sequence). CDR3 amino acids: CSAETGGSYEQYF. Written as DNA, the CDR3 is TGCAGTGCCGAGACAGGGGGCTCCTACGAGCAGTACTTC.

This clonotype has a handful of counts. The junction shows a germline mismatch at one end, possibly a read error. The gene calls are TRBV2 and TRBJ2-1; the D gene is possibly TRBD2 (5 bases). The CDR3 has 12 residues. Germline CDR1 and CDR2: SNHLY and FYNNEI. The CDR3 sequence: CASSDLGLEEFF. The CDR3 DNA follows: TGTGCCAGCAGTGATTTAGGACTTGAGGAGTTCTTC.

The chain employs TRBV30 and TRBJ2-1, with D unclear. The V end lost 2 bases, the J end lost 10 bases, and 12 bases lay between the germline ends. CDR3 size: 12 residues. Per the germline V gene, CDR1 is GTSNPN and CDR2 is SVGIG (reference sequence). The CDR3 here is CAWSFSTEEQFF. The CDR3, as DNA: TGTGCCTGGAGTTTCTCGACGGAAGAGCAGTTCTTC.

This clonotype has a handful of counts. The chain has TRBV20-1 and TRBJ2-5; D gene ambiguous. The ends were cut back, 3 bases at V and 6 bases at J, with 8 bases in the middle. The CDR3 has 11 amino acids. Germline V lookup: CDR1 DFQATT, CDR2 SNEGSKA (reference sequence). The CDR3 DNA sequence: TGCAGTGCTAGCTCACCCAAGACCCAGTACTTC. As protein: CSASSPKTQYF.

This clonotype was observed a few times. The rearrangement joins TRBV5-8 to TRBJ2-2; no clear D gene. Germline V gene data show CDR1 as SGHTS and CDR2 as YDEGEE. This CDR3 has 16 residues. V was shortened by 0 bases and J by 5 bases, with 14 bases between the two germline ends. The CDR3 bases are TGTGCCAGCAGCTTGGCTCCCATGACAATTACCGGGGAGCTGTTTTTT. It yields the protein CASSLAPMTITGELFF.